This entry lists 22 T cell receptor beta chains sequenced from one sample in a study of T cells in Graves' hyperthyroidism and ophthalmopathy. RNA transcripts were the template for amplifying TCR beta CDR3 regions. Carried out on the TCR CDR3, a first-round RT-PCR used the HTBI primer set. TCRdb redid the calling of the multiplex PCR reads with MiXCR, one entry per CDR3 protein. The table records approximately 600,000 distinct CDR3 sequences, around 21% of them present only once. The specimen sequenced was blood. These receptors were obtained from a man aged 25 to 45 with Graves' ophthalmopathy.

Notes on this clonotype: A much more abundant neighbour one base away suggests this may be a read error. CDR3 coding DNA: TGTGCCAGCAGCTTGGGACTAGCGGAAAACAATGAGCAGTTCTTC. Protein product: CASSLGLAENNEQFF. This chain connects TRBV5-6 to TRBJ2-1, with 9 positions matching TRBD2. CDR3 length equals 15 residues. Losses at the gene ends were 0 bases for V and 5 bases for J; bases not matched to a gene: 3. Germline V lookup: CDR1 SGHDT, CDR2 YYEEEE.

This clonotype was observed many times. The chain uses TRBV11-2 and TRBJ2-7; a weak D match, TRBD1 (6 bases). CDR1 is SGHAT, CDR2 FQNNGV, per germline. The CDR3 length is 14 residues. Trimming cost V 5 bases and J 3 bases, with 14 bases left between them. The CDR3 reads CASSRFKQGYEQYF. The CDR3 DNA reads TGTGCCAGCAGCCGTTTCAAACAGGGCTACGAGCAGTACTTC. Together with reference TRBV11-2 and TRBJ2-7, the CDR3 gives the full variable domain: EAGVAQSPRYKIIEKRQSVAFWCNPISGHATLYWYQQILGQGPKLLIQFQNNGVVDDSQLPKDRFSAERLKGVDSTLKIQPAKLEDSAVYLCASSRFKQGYEQYFGPGTRLTVT.

A few counts support this clonotype. The CDR3 is CASSFPLGNEQFF. CDR3 nucleotide sequence: TGTGCCAGCAGCTTTCCACTTGGCAATGAGCAGTTCTTC. This chain joins TRBV5-4 and TRBJ2-1; no firm D call. The V gene lost 2 bases and the J gene lost 6 bases, with 9 bases spanning the gap. The CDR3 runs to 13 residues. Germline assignment: CDR1 SGHNT and CDR2 YYREEE (reference sequence).

This clonotype was recorded many times. V and J are TRBV28 and TRBJ1-2; tentative D call: TRBD1 (5 bases). This CDR3 is built from 13 residues. V was cut by 4 bases and J by 5 bases, with 11 bases left in between. Germline assignment: CDR1 MDHEN and CDR2 SYDVKM. CDR3: CASSSGTSYGYTF. In DNA form, the CDR3 reads TGTGCCAGCAGTTCCGGGACTTCATATGGCTACACCTTC.

This clonotype appeared a few times. The chain recombines TRBV29-1 with TRBJ2-5, with D uncertain. V lost 4 bases and J 1 base, leaving 10 bases between the germline ends. The CDR3 is made up of 13 amino acids. Germline CDR1 and CDR2: SQVTM and ANQGSEA. CDR3 sequence (DNA): TGCAGCGTTGGGTCGGGCAGCCAAGAGACCCAGTACTTC. Translation: CSVGSGSQETQYF.

This sequence joins TRBV19 and TRBJ2-1; 9 bases map to TRBD1. From germline, CDR1 is LNHDA and CDR2 SQIVND (reference sequence). V was clipped by 5 bases and J by 5 bases; unmatched bases: 7. The CDR3 has 15 residues. The CDR3 loop reads CASSLGTGSHNEQFF. As DNA, the CDR3 is TGTGCCAGTAGTCTAGGGACAGGGTCCCACAATGAGCAGTTCTTC.

The chain uses TRBV20-1 and TRBJ2-1; 13 nucleotides line up with TRBD2. This CDR3 is built from 17 residues. CDR1 is DFQATT and CDR2 is SNEGSKA in the germline V gene (reference sequence). V was pared by 4 bases and J by 0 bases, with 6 bases of the junction left unmatched. This CDR3 reads CSAMGLAGPPSYNEQFF. DNA for the CDR3: TGCAGTGCTATGGGACTAGCGGGACCCCCCTCCTACAATGAGCAGTTCTTC.

This clonotype was seen repeatedly, ten times or more. The rearrangement joins TRBV24-1 to TRBJ1-5; D not resolved. Germline V lookup: CDR1 KGHDR, CDR2 SFDVKD. Trimming pared 9 bases from V and 2 bases from J, leaving 10 bases between. The CDR3 sequence is 13 residues long. Here the CDR3 reads CATAMEGNQPQHF. Written as DNA, the CDR3 is TGTGCCACCGCGATGGAGGGCAATCAGCCCCAGCATTTT.

This clonotype occurred a few times. The chain carries TRBV20-1 and TRBJ1-4; TRBD1 is a possible D gene (6 bases). V was trimmed by 1 base and J by 6 bases, leaving 12 bases between them. CDR3 length: 14 residues. Germline values: CDR1 DFQATT, CDR2 SNEGSKA (reference sequence). As DNA, the CDR3 is TGCAGTGCTAGAGTACAAGGGGGGGATGAAAAACTGTTTTTT. Translating it yields CSARVQGGDEKLFF.

In its sample, this clonotype was seen a few times. The CDR3 sequence: CASSSNRASAETQYF. As DNA, the CDR3 is TGTGCCAGCAGCTCGAACAGGGCTTCGGCAGAGACCCAGTACTTC. The V and J genes are TRBV7-2 and TRBJ2-5; the D gene is possibly TRBD1 (6 bases). This CDR3 has 15 residues. Germline loops: CDR1 SGHTA, CDR2 FQGNSA. Trimming stripped 4 bases from V and 4 bases from J, with 16 bases between.

The sample holds a few counts of this clonotype. The CDR3 reads CASSLETGANTEAFF. CDR3 DNA sequence: TGTGCCAGCAGCTTAGAGACAGGGGCGAACACTGAAGCTTTCTTT. J is TRBJ1-1 and V is TRBV7-9, with 8 bases identical to TRBD1. Germline CDR1 SEHNR, CDR2 FQNEAQ (reference sequence). The CDR3 is 15 residues long. The V and J ends lost 1 base and 1 base, in that order; junction bases with no gene match: 2.

The chain is built from TRBV20-1 and TRBJ2-7; TRBD2 aligns across 10 bases. Germline-derived CDR1 and CDR2 are DFQATT and SNEGSKA (reference sequence). The CDR3 runs 15 residues. With 5 bases clipped from V and 3 bases from J, the junction kept 10 bases outside the gene matches. The CDR3 sequence: CSAHEKREGVYEQYF. CDR3 in DNA: TGCAGTGCTCACGAAAAGCGGGAGGGCGTCTACGAGCAGTACTTC.

This clonotype was recorded many times. V is TRBV6-2 or TRBV6-3 and J is TRBJ2-1; TRBD2 agrees at 9 bases. Trimming took 4 bases from V and 9 from J; bases not matched to a gene: 7. The CDR3 is 14 residues long. Germline assignment: CDR1 MNHEY and CDR2 SVGEGT. CDR3 nucleotides: TGTGCCAGCAGTTCTGAGCGGGAGGTGGCTGAGCAGTTCTTC. Translation: CASSSEREVAEQFF.

The chain uses TRBV12-3 or TRBV12-4 and TRBJ2-7; TRBD2 might be the D (5 bases). The CDR3 is 15 amino acids. The germline V and J ends were trimmed by 1 base and 2 bases, with 12 bases remaining between them. Here the CDR3 reads CASSLGVGEPYEQYF. In DNA form, the CDR3 reads TGTGCCAGCAGTTTAGGTGTGGGAGAGCCCTACGAGCAGTACTTC.

A few counts support this clonotype. The chain combines TRBV19 with TRBJ2-7; 8 positions agree with TRBD2. The CDR3 length is 14 residues. V shed 4 bases, J shed 5 bases, and the junction held 7 bases outside the gene matches. CDR1 and CDR2 from the germline V gene are LNHDA and SQIVND (reference sequence). CDR3 DNA: TGTGCCAGTAGTAAGCGGGAGTTGGGCGACGAGCAGTACTTC. Encoded protein: CASSKRELGDEQYF. The complete variable domain, with remaining parts taken from reference TRBV19 and TRBJ2-7, reads DGGITQSPKYLFRKEGQNVTLSCEQNLNHDAMYWYRQDPGQGLRLIYYSQIVNDFQKGDIAEGYSVSREKKESFPLTVTSAQKNPTAFYLCASSKRELGDEQYFGPGTRLTVT.

There are a few counts of this clonotype. The rearrangement links TRBV19 to TRBJ2-3, with 11 bases that match TRBD2. With V trimmed by 6 bases and J by 5 bases, 7 bases remained unmatched. In germline, CDR1 is LNHDA, CDR2 SQIVND (reference sequence). This CDR3 is built from 15 residues. Here the CDR3 DNA reads TGTGCCAGTAGGGAGACCGGGACTAGCGGAGATACGCAGTATTTT. This encodes CASRETGTSGDTQYF.

This clonotype was recorded at least ten times. CDR3: CASSLEAGYYGYTF. CDR3 in DNA: TGTGCCAGCAGCTTGGAGGCCGGGTACTATGGCTACACCTTC. The chain recombines TRBV5-6 with TRBJ1-2; D unresolved. Germline lookup yields CDR1 SGHDT and CDR2 YYEEEE. The V end was cut by 0 bases, the J end by 3 bases, with 9 bases between. CDR3 size: 14 residues.

The chain couples TRBV24-1 to TRBJ2-1; possibly TRBD2 for D (6 bases). Deletions cut 3 bases from V and 5 bases from J, with 19 bases between. This CDR3 region has 17 residues. Germline V gives CDR1 KGHDR, CDR2 SFDVKD. DNA for the CDR3: TGTGCCACCAGTGATCCCGACACGCGGGGCCTAAACAATGAGCAGTTCTTC. Its protein product is CATSDPDTRGLNNEQFF.

This clonotype appeared many times. This rearrangement joins TRBV5-1 to TRBJ2-5, with D hard to call. Germline loops: CDR1 SGHRS, CDR2 YFSETQ. The CDR3 has 12 residues. The germline V and J ends were trimmed by 0 bases and 5 bases, with 5 bases remaining between them. The CDR3, as DNA: TGCGCCAGCAGCTTGGCCGGGGAGACCCAGTACTTC. It yields the protein CASSLAGETQYF.

This clonotype was found a few times. The J gene is TRBJ2-7, the V gene TRBV4-1, with D maybe TRBD1 (6 bases). This CDR3 is built from 16 residues. Germline V CDR1 and CDR2: MGHRA, YSYEKL. Trimming cost V 3 bases and J 5 bases, with 20 bases left between them. The CDR3 reads CASSHSLGQTADEQYF. CDR3 coding DNA: TGCGCCAGCAGCCATTCACTTGGACAGACCGCCGACGAGCAGTACTTC.

In its sample, this clonotype was seen many times. The chain links TRBV5-1 to TRBJ2-3; 9 bases are a match to TRBD2. V lost 0 bases and J lost 2; bases outside the gene matches: 1. Looked up from germline, CDR1 is SGHRS and CDR2 is YFSETQ. The CDR3 runs 15 residues. The CDR3, as DNA: TGCGCCAGCAGCTTGGCTAGCGGGACCACAGATACGCAGTATTTT. It translates to CASSLASGTTDTQYF.

Comments on this clonotype: A much larger clone differs from this one at a single base, so this may be a read error. The V and J genes are TRBV30 and TRBJ1-1, with D possibly TRBD1 on 5 matching bases. The V and J ends lost 8 bases and 4 bases respectively, with 23 bases between them. CDR3 length: 15 amino acids. CDR1 is GTSNPN, CDR2 SVGIG, per germline (reference sequence). CDR3 sequence (DNA): TGTGCCGGGTCCCCCCCGGACACGTTTGGCACTGAAGCTTTCTTT. This codes for CAGSPPDTFGTEAFF.